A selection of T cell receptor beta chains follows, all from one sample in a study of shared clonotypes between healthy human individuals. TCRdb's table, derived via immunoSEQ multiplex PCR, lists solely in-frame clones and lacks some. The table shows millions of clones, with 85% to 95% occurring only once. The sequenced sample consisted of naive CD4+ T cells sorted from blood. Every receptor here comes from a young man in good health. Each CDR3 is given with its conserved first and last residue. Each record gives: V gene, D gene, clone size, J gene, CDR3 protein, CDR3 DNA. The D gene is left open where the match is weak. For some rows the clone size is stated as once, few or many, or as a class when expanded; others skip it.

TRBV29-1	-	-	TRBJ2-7	CSGLTGLSGEQYF	TGCAGCGGACTTACAGGGTTGAGTGGCGAGCAGTACTTC
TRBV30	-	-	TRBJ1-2	CAWSVGGSGDYGYTF	TGTGCCTGGAGTGTAGGCGGCAGCGGGGACTATGGCTACACCTTC
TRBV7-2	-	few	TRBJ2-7	CASSRTVLSYEQYF	TGTGCCAGCAGCCGCACGGTTCTCTCCTACGAGCAGTACTTC
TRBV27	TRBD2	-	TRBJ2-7	CASSFLAGLNYEQYF	TGTGCCAGCAGTTTCCTAGCGGGATTGAACTACGAGCAGTACTTC
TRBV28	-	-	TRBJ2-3	CASSREQARTDTQYF	TGTGCCAGCAGCCGCGAGCAGGCGCGCACAGATACGCAGTATTTT
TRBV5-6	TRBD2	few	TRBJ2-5	CASSFGASGGQTQYF	TGTGCCAGCAGCTTTGGGGCTAGCGGGGGCCAGACCCAGTACTTC
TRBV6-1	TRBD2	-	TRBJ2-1	CASSGVERGHNEQFF	TGTGCCAGCAGTGGGGTAGAGCGGGGGCACAATGAGCAGTTCTTC
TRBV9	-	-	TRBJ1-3	CASSAPDSYEARRYSGNTIYF	TGTGCCAGCAGCGCTCCCGACTCTTATGAGGCCAGACGCTACTCTGGAAACACCATATATTTT
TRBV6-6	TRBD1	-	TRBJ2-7	CASRTTGQGAYEQYF	TGTGCCAGCAGGACGACGGGACAGGGGGCCTACGAGCAGTACTTC
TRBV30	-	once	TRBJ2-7	CATKPWGRGYEQYF	TGTGCCACCAAGCCCTGGGGTCGGGGTTACGAGCAGTACTTC
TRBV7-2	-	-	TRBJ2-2	CASSSYSGTTGELFF	TGTGCCAGCAGCTCCTATTCCGGGACCACCGGGGAGCTGTTTTTT
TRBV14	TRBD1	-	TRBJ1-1	CASSHSGGTEAFF	TGTGCCAGCAGCCATTCAGGGGGCACTGAAGCTTTCTTT
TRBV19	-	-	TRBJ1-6	CASSIAGDSPLHF	TGTGCCAGTAGTATAGCGGGGGATTCACCCCTCCACTTT
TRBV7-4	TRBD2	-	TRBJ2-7	CASSPRSGGYSYEQYF	TGTGCCAGCAGCCCACGCAGCGGGGGATACTCCTACGAGCAGTACTTC
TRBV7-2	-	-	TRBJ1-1	CASSLEVGRWTEAFF	TGTGCCAGCAGCTTAGAAGTAGGGCGGTGGACTGAAGCTTTCTTT
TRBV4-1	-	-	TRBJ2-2	CASSQVEDDTGELFF	TGCGCCAGCAGCCAAGTTGAGGACGACACCGGGGAGCTGTTTTTT
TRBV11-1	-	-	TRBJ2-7	CASSVSWGNEQYF	TGTGCCAGCAGCGTCTCGTGGGGAAACGAGCAGTACTTC
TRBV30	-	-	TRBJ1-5	CAWTLQGRNQPQHF	TGTGCCTGGACCTTACAGGGTAGGAATCAGCCCCAGCATTTT
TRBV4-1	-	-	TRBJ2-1	CASSQDLGPYNEQFF	TGCGCCAGCAGCCAAGATTTAGGACCTTACAATGAGCAGTTCTTC
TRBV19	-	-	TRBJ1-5	CASSYAGEGNQPQHF	TGTGCCAGTAGTTACGCCGGGGAGGGCAATCAGCCCCAGCATTTT
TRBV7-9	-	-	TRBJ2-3	CASSLNPRASTQYF	TGTGCCAGCAGCTTAAATCCCAGGGCCAGTACGCAGTATTTT
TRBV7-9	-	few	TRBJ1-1	CASSSPENTEAFF	TGTGCCAGCAGCTCCCCAGAGAACACTGAAGCTTTCTTT
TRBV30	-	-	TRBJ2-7	CAWSMARDEQYF	TGTGCCTGGAGTATGGCACGGGACGAGCAGTACTTC
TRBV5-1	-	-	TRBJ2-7	CASSDPGTSEYEQYF	TGCGCCAGCAGCGATCCCGGGACGTCCGAATACGAGCAGTACTTC
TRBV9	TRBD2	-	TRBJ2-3	CASSALSSGPKGDTQYF	TGTGCCAGCAGCGCCCTTTCTAGCGGGCCTAAGGGAGATACGCAGTATTTT
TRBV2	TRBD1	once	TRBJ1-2	CASSETGRYTF	TGTGCCAGCAGTGAGACAGGGCGCTACACCTTC
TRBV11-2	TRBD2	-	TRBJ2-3	CASSPARTSGAFGVTQYF	TGTGCCAGCAGCCCAGCTAGGACTAGCGGGGCTTTTGGTGTTACGCAGTATTTT
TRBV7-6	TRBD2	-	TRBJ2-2	CASSLWGTSGANTGELFF	TGTGCCAGCAGCCTATGGGGGACTAGCGGGGCGAACACCGGGGAGCTGTTTTTT
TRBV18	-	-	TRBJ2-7	CASSIDAGFTYEQYF	TGTGCCAGCTCAATCGATGCGGGGTTTACCTACGAGCAGTACTTC
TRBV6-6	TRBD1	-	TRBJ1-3	CASNQGAGNTIYF	TGTGCCAGCAACCAGGGGGCAGGAAACACCATATATTTT
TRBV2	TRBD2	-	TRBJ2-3	CASSRLAGGAADTQYF	TGTGCCAGCAGCCGACTAGCGGGGGGCGCGGCAGATACGCAGTATTTT
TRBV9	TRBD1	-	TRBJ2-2	CASSVALSGQGDTGELFF	TGTGCCAGCAGCGTAGCTCTTAGCGGACAGGGGGACACCGGGGAGCTGTTTTTT
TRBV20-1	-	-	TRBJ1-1	CRTGPGTEAFF	TGCAGGACGGGACCTGGAACTGAAGCTTTCTTT
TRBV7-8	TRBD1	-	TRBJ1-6	CASSSDRAARSYNSPLHF	TGTGCCAGCAGCTCCGACAGGGCCGCAAGATCCTATAATTCACCCCTCCACTTT
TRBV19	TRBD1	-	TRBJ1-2	CATIDRGDGYTF	TGTGCCACCATAGACAGGGGGGACGGCTACACCTTC
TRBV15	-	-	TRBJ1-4	CATSRSAGTTKEKLFF	TGTGCCACCAGCAGATCGGCCGGGACAACTAAAGAAAAACTGTTTTTT
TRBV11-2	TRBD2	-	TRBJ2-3	CASSLGLAGGAADTQYF	TGTGCCAGCAGCTTGGGACTAGCGGGAGGGGCGGCAGATACGCAGTATTTT
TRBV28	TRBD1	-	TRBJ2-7	CASSFRTGSYEQYF	TGTGCCAGCAGTTTCAGGACAGGATCTTACGAGCAGTACTTC
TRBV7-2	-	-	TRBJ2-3	CASSLRGSGTDTQYF	TGTGCCAGCAGCTTACGGGGGAGTGGCACAGATACGCAGTATTTT
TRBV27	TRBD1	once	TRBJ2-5	CASSAQPSSGTGGRETQYF	TGTGCCAGCAGTGCCCAGCCAAGCTCCGGGACAGGGGGCAGGGAGACCCAGTACTTC
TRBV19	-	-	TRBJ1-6	CASSDTGVYNSPLHF	TGTGCCAGTAGTGATACCGGGGTTTATAATTCACCCCTCCACTTT
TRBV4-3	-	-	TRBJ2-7	CASSQTTGKEQYF	TGCGCCAGCAGCCAAACTACGGGGAAAGAGCAGTACTTC
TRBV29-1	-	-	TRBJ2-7	CSVDQGGYEQYF	TGCAGCGTTGATCAGGGTGGCTACGAGCAGTACTTC
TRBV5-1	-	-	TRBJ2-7	CASSLEGYEQYF	TGCGCCAGCAGCTTGGAGGGGTACGAGCAGTACTTC
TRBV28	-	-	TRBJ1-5	CASNPGGGWGNQPQHF	TGTGCCAGCAATCCCGGAGGGGGATGGGGCAATCAGCCCCAGCATTTT
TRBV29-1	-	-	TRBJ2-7	CSVWTAVKDEQYF	TGCAGCGTGTGGACAGCCGTTAAGGACGAGCAGTACTTC
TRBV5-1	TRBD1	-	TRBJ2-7	CASSLGGTGETYEQYF	TGCGCCAGCAGCTTGGGTGGGACAGGGGAGACCTACGAGCAGTACTTC